The following is a T cell receptor (beta chain) sequence with its context. Its antigen is unidentified. The data are from a study of identical twins. Findings of the study overall: Rather than following the same donors, the conclusions depended on cross-sectional statistical analysis.

In TCRdb, the 5' RACE reads were re-called with MiXCR into one record per CDR3 protein. The table has 450,000 or so distinct CDR3 sequences, about 14% seen once; the top ten hold roughly 0.56%. Germline V gene sequence: CDR1 SGHTA, CDR2 FQGNSA. V was pared by 0 bases and J by 5 bases, with 13 bases between. The CDR3 consists of 15 residues. These data also formed part of another study, on yellow fever vaccine responses in identical twins.

The chain is built from TRBV7-2 and TRBJ2-5; the D gene is possibly TRBD2 (5 bases). Sequencing input: CD4+ T cells sorted from blood. The sequence was obtained from a woman younger than 30 in good health. CDR3 DNA sequence: TGTGCCAGCAGCTTAGCGAGGGCAGACGGGGAGACCCAGTACTTC. Protein sequence: CASSLARADGETQYF.